Below, one T cell receptor beta chain is given with its context. Sequenced by immunoSEQ multiplex PCR; TCRdb stores in-frame clones only, minus some. The sample has 150,000 to 200,000 clones; around 81% are singletons. This specimen comes from a study of blood T cell repertoires in COVID-19. This receptor was obtained from a man aged 60-69 years with active or convalescent COVID-19. Sequenced sample: peripheral blood.

The CDR3 DNA sequence: TGTGCCAGCAGTCCCCGGAACAGGGTGCAGGCCCAGTACTTC. Translated: CASSPRNRVQAQYF. The chain recombines TRBV6-1 with TRBJ2-5; weak D call: TRBD1 (6 bases). Germline CDR1 is MNHNS and CDR2 is SASEGT. Trimming removed 5 bases from V and 9 bases from J, with 19 bases in between. CDR3 length: 14 amino acids.